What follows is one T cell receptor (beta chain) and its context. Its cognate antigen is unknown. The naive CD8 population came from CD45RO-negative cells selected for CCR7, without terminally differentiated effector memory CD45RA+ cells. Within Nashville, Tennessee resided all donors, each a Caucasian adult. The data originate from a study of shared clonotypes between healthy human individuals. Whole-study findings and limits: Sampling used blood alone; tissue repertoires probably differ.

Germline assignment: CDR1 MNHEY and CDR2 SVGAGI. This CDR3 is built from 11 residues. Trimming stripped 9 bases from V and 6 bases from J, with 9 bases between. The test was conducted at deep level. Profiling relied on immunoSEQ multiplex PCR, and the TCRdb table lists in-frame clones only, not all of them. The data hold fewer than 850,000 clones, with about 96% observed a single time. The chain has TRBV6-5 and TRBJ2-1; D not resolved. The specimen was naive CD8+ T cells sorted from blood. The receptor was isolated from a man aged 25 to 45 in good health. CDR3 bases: TGTGCCAGTCATTCGCCCAATGAGCAGTTCTTC. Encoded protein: CASHSPNEQFF.